The 16 T cell receptor beta chains given below trace back to one sample, sequenced in a study of molecular identifiers for immune sequencing clone quantification. TCRdb fed the PCR reads into MiXCR, producing one record per CDR3 protein. The sample has some 97,000 distinct CDR3 sequences, less than 25% seen once. The sequenced material came from naive CD8+ T cells from blood, with Jurkat cell RNA spiked in. The subset here: FACS-sorted CD8+CD4-CCR7+CD45RA+ naive T cells. All receptors derive from a human donor in good health. Some libraries in this study had Jurkat cell RNA spiked in.

This clonotype has ten or more counts. The chain couples TRBV4-3 to TRBJ2-7; 8 nucleotides line up with TRBD2. Germline CDR1 LGHNA, CDR2 YSLEER. The CDR3 consists of 15 residues. Germline trimming cut 0 bases from V and 7 bases from J; bases unmatched to any gene: 8. This CDR3 reads CASSQEAGGWWEQYF. The CDR3 nucleotides are TGCGCCAGCAGCCAAGAGGCGGGAGGCTGGTGGGAGCAGTACTTC.

This clonotype was observed at least ten times. The V and J genes are TRBV13 and TRBJ1-1; TRBD1 might be the D (6 bases). This CDR3 contains 15 residues. CDR1 and CDR2 from the germline V gene are PRHDT and FYEKMQ (reference sequence). Trimming took off 3 bases at V and 11 bases at J, with 22 bases between the two ends. The CDR3 protein is CASSFGSGASVWAFF. The CDR3 DNA is TGTGCCAGCAGCTTTGGATCGGGGGCATCGGTGTGGGCTTTCTTT.

This clonotype was observed many times. The gene calls are TRBV27 and TRBJ2-3, with D perhaps TRBD2 (6 bases). Germline CDR1 is MNHEY and CDR2 is SMNVEV (reference sequence). The CDR3 runs 14 residues. V was clipped by 5 bases and J by 6 bases, with 15 bases between them. In DNA form, the CDR3 reads TGTGCCAGCAGTAGGACGGGGGTTCGTGATACGCAGTATTTT. It yields the protein CASSRTGVRDTQYF.

This clonotype was seen only a few times. This chain uses TRBV7-9 with TRBJ2-7; 11 bases agree with TRBD1. In germline, CDR1 is SEHNR, CDR2 FQNEAQ (reference sequence). This CDR3 comprises 15 residues. The V and J ends lost 5 bases and 4 bases, in that order; junction bases with no gene match: 7. CDR3 sequence reads: CASSDPGQGVYEQYF. The CDR3 DNA follows: TGTGCCAGCAGCGACCCGGGACAGGGGGTTTACGAGCAGTACTTC. The full variable domain, with the rest looked up from reference TRBV7-9 and TRBJ2-7, is DTGVSQNPRHKITKRGQNVTFRCDPISEHNRLYWYRQTLGQGPEFLTYFQNEAQLEKSRLLSDRFSAERPKGSFSTLEIQRTEQGDSAMYLCASSDPGQGVYEQYFGPGTRLTVT.

The sample holds many counts of this clonotype. Its ends do not fully match the called genes, so a read error is possible. This chain uses TRBV24-1 with TRBJ2-3; 7 bases are shared with TRBD2. Germline V CDR1 and CDR2: KGHDR, SFDVKD. The CDR3 sequence is 15 residues long. The DNA of the CDR3 is TGTGCCACCAGTGATTGGGGGGGAAGCACCGATACGCAGTATTTT. Amino acids: CATSDWGGSTDTQYF.

This clonotype occurred many times. This CDR3 is CASGYPTGGHSNQPQHF. The CDR3 bases are TGTGCCAGCGGATATCCAACGGGAGGCCATAGCAATCAGCCCCAGCATTTT. The chain has TRBV28 and TRBJ1-5, with D hard to call. CDR1 is MDHEN and CDR2 is SYDVKM in the germline V gene. This CDR3 has 17 residues. V lost 8 bases and J lost 0, with 20 bases in between.

At least ten counts were recorded for this clonotype. One end of the junction does not line up with germline, which may come from a read error. The J gene is TRBJ1-1, the V gene TRBV4-1; unclear D gene. Germline CDR1 MGHRA, CDR2 YSYEKL. There are 13 residues in the CDR3. Here the CDR3 DNA reads TGTGCCAGCTCACCACCGGGAAACACTGAAGCTTTCTTT. It encodes CASSPPGNTEAFF.

As concerns this clonotype: At one boundary the junction diverges from the germline segment, which might be a read error. The chain joins TRBV4-2 to TRBJ2-1; the match to TRBD2 covers 12 bases. There are 19 residues in the CDR3. From germline, CDR1 is LGHNA and CDR2 YNFKEQ. CDR3 residues: CARSQEGPLTSGSYNEQFF. CDR3 DNA sequence: TGTGCCCGCAGCCAAGAGGGGCCCCTGACTAGCGGGAGTTACAATGAGCAGTTCTTC.

This clonotype was seen ten or more times. V usage is TRBV5-6 and J usage is TRBJ2-2, with 9 nucleotides matching TRBD1. The CDR3 has 15 amino acids. Per the germline V gene, CDR1 is SGHDT and CDR2 is YYEEEE. With 3 bases clipped from V and 5 bases from J, the junction kept 5 bases outside the gene matches. The chain's CDR3 is CASSWGQGYTGELFF. In nucleotides, the CDR3 is TGTGCCAGCAGCTGGGGACAGGGTTATACCGGGGAGCTGTTTTTT.

The chain joins TRBV20-1 to TRBJ2-4; D possibly corresponds to TRBD1 (6 bases). V lost 5 bases, J lost 2 bases, and 16 bases lay in between. The CDR3 runs to 15 residues. Germline V gives CDR1 DFQATT, CDR2 SNEGSKA (reference sequence). The CDR3 sequence is CSASGHTSPKNIQYF. The CDR3 nucleotides are TGCAGTGCTTCGGGACACACCTCCCCCAAAAACATTCAGTACTTC.

The chain has TRBV7-6 and TRBJ2-3; TRBD1 matches at 8 bases. J gave up 1 base and V 0 bases, and 6 bases lay outside the gene matches. CDR1 is SGHVS and CDR2 is FNYEAQ in the germline V gene. This CDR3 has 17 amino acids. In DNA, the CDR3 is TGTGCCAGCAGCTTAGCCAGGGACAGGAGGGGCACAGATACGCAGTATTTT. Its protein is CASSLARDRRGTDTQYF.

V and J are TRBV5-8 and TRBJ2-2; the D is unclear. CDR1 is SGHTS and CDR2 is YDEGEE in the germline V gene. This CDR3 contains 17 residues. The V end was cut by 4 bases, the J end by 4 bases, with 20 bases between. The chain's CDR3 is CASSPVGRPPSTGELFF. Written as DNA, the CDR3 is TGTGCCAGCAGCCCGGTCGGTAGACCTCCGAGCACCGGGGAGCTGTTTTTT.

On this clonotype: A read error may account for a junction end that differs from germline. J is TRBJ2-1 and V is TRBV19, with D hard to call. The CDR3 has 15 amino acids. CDR1 and CDR2 (germline): LNHDA, SQIVND (reference sequence). The CDR3 is CASSRLLYGYKEQFF. For the CDR3, the DNA is TGTGCCAGTAGTAGGCTCCTATATGGCTACAAAGAGCAGTTCTTC.

V gene TRBV19 combines with J gene TRBJ2-7; D is undetermined. The CDR3 loop spans 14 amino acids. V lost 5 bases and J 0 bases, leaving 11 bases between the germline ends. Germline CDR1 reads LNHDA; CDR2 reads SQIVND (reference sequence). The DNA for the CDR3 is TGTGCCAGTAGTTTTGGGGTGCCCTCCTACGAGCAGTACTTC. Translating it yields CASSFGVPSYEQYF.

This clonotype showed up just a few times. The chain joins TRBV29-1 to TRBJ2-1; 10 nucleotides match TRBD2. The V and J ends lost 1 base and 5 bases, in that order; junction bases with no gene match: 8. Germline loops: CDR1 SQVTM, CDR2 ANQGSEA. This CDR3 has 16 residues. CDR3 in amino acids: CSVEAWLAGVNNEQFF. The DNA of the CDR3 is TGCAGCGTTGAAGCGTGGCTAGCGGGAGTAAACAATGAGCAGTTCTTC.

This rearrangement joins TRBV4-3 to TRBJ2-2, with 12 bases fitting TRBD2. V was pared by 0 bases and J by 6 bases, with 5 bases of the junction left unmatched. The CDR3 runs to 17 residues. Germline V gene lookup returns CDR1 LGHNA and CDR2 YSLEER. The CDR3 DNA is TGCGCCAGCAGCCAAGATTCCCGACTAGCGGGAGCCGGGGAGCTGTTTTTT. It is translated as CASSQDSRLAGAGELFF.